This paragraph covers one T cell receptor beta chain sequence. What it recognizes is unknown. As for time point: patch test 3, about 24 weeks after DPC sensitization. Treatment given: therapeutic diphenylcyclopropenone sensitization with weekly scalp DPC. The sample belongs to a study of human T cells and chemical hapten exposure. At the level of the study: The study traced per-sample TCR yield variation mainly to small differences in pooled library volumes. Whole-study results and caveats: Given that the donors had alopecia, their immune response may differ from that seen in healthy people. Those TCRs sitting above 1 in 1000 frequency stayed the same with DPC sensitization.

Unique molecular identifiers were affixed to discrete cDNA molecules within the library. TCRdb re-called the RACE reads through MiXCR, storing one row per CDR3 protein. The sample consists of about 190,000 distinct CDR3 sequences, 24% of them appearing once. CDR3 length equals 19 residues. Trimming at V came to 2 bases and at J to 4 bases, leaving 8 bases not matched to a gene. Germline loops: CDR1 MNHEY, CDR2 SVGAGI. This sequence originates from a woman aged 40 to 55 with alopecia areata. Some clones in this sample may be carry-over from other donors' samples. This chain joins TRBV6-5 and TRBJ2-1; the match to TRBD2 covers 16 bases. Sequenced material: whole blood, taken in connection with sensitization to the hapten diphenylcyclopropenone (DPC). The chain's CDR3 is CASSYRPGTSGRAYNEQFF. Here the CDR3 DNA reads TGTGCCAGCAGTTACCGTCCCGGGACTAGCGGGAGGGCTTACAATGAGCAGTTCTTC.